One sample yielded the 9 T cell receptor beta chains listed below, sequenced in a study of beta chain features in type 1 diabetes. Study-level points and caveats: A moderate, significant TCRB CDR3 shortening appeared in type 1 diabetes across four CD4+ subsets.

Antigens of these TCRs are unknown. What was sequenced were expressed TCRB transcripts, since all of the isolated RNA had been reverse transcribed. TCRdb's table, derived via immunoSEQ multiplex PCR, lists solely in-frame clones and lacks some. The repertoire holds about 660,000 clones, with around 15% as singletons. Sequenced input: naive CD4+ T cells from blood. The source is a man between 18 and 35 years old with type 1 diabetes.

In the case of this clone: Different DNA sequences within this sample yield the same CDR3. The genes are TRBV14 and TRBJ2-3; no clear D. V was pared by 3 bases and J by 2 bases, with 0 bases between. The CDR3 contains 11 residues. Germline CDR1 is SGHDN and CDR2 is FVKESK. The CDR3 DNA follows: TGTGCCAGCAGCCACACAGATACGCAGTATTTT. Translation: CASSHTDTQYF.

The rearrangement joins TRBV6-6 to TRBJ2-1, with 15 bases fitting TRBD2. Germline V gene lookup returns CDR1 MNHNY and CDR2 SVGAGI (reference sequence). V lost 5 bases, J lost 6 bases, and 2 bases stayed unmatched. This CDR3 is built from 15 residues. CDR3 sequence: CASSLGLAGGNEQFF. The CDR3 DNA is TGTGCCAGCAGTCTGGGACTAGCGGGGGGCAATGAGCAGTTCTTC.

CDR3 bases: TGTGCCAGCAGCCCCCGGGAGACAGATACGCAGTATTTT. Its protein product is CASSPRETDTQYF. The chain couples TRBV7-9 to TRBJ2-3; weak D call: TRBD2 (6 bases). The germline CDR1 and CDR2 sequences are SEHNR and FQNEAQ (reference sequence). V was cut by 5 bases and J by 3 bases, with 9 bases left in between. The CDR3 extends over 13 amino acids.

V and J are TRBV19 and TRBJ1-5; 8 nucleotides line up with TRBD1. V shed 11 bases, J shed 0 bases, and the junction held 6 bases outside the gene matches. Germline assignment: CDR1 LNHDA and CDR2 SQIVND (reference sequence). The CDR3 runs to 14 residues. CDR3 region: CASRDRHSNQPQHF. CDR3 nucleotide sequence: TGTGCCTCTCGGGACAGGCATAGCAATCAGCCCCAGCATTTT. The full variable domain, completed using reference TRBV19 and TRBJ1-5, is DGGITQSPKYLFRKEGQNVTLSCEQNLNHDAMYWYRQDPGQGLRLIYYSQIVNDFQKGDIAEGYSVSREKKESFPLTVTSAQKNPTAFYLCASRDRHSNQPQHFGDGTRLSIL.

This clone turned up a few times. The CDR3 sequence is CASSSIGTGSYEQYF. CDR3 nucleotides: TGTGCCAGCAGCTCAATCGGGACAGGATCCTACGAGCAGTACTTC. The chain employs TRBV7-9 and TRBJ2-7; TRBD1 agrees at 8 bases. Germline V gene data show CDR1 as SEHNR and CDR2 as FQNEAQ (reference sequence). CDR3 length: 15 residues. Trimming took 4 bases from V and 1 from J; bases not matched to a gene: 6.

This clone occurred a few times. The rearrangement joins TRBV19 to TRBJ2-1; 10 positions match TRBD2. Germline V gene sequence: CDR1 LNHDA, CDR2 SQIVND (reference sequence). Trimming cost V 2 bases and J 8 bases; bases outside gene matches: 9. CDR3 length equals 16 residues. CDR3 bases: TGTGCCAGTAGTATATCCAGCGGGAGGGCCTTGGATGAGCAGTTCTTC. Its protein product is CASSISSGRALDEQFF.

CDR3 residues: CASSGRDRGVYEQYF. The DNA for the CDR3 is TGCGCCAGCAGCGGGAGGGACAGGGGTGTTTACGAGCAGTACTTC. The chain is built from TRBV5-1 and TRBJ2-7; 10 bases line up with TRBD1. Germline CDR1 reads SGHRS; CDR2 reads YFSETQ. V lost 4 bases to trimming and J lost 4 bases; unmatched junction nucleotides: 8. The CDR3 runs 15 residues.

The CDR3: CASSIGGRGPTNSPLHF. The CDR3 DNA follows: TGTGCCAGTAGTATCGGTGGGAGGGGACCGACGAATTCACCCCTCCACTTT. V is TRBV19 and J is TRBJ1-6; tentative D call: TRBD1 (5 bases). The V gene lost 3 bases and the J gene lost 7 bases, with 19 bases spanning the gap. CDR1 and CDR2 (germline): LNHDA, SQIVND (reference sequence). CDR3 size: 17 residues.

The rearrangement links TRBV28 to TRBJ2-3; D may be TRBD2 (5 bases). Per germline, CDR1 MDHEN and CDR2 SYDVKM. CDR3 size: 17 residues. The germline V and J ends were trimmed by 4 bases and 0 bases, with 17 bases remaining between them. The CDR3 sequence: CASSYLYERESTDTQYF. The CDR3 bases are TGTGCCAGCAGTTATCTCTACGAAAGGGAGAGCACAGATACGCAGTATTTT.